This is a list of T cell receptor beta chains from one sample in a study of blood T cell repertoires in COVID-19. The repertoire was sequenced with immunoSEQ multiplex PCR; TCRdb's copy has only in-frame clones and lacks some. The profile shows approximately 220,000 clones, 75% to 90% of them singletons. The sample was PBMCs or T cells enriched from blood (not recorded which). These TCRs come from a man aged 25 to 40 who had recovered from COVID-19. Both conserved end residues are part of each CDR3. D genes are given only for firm matches. Some rows mark clone size as missing; the rest say once, few, many or name a class of expanded clone.

>TRBV6-5|-|15|TRBJ2-1|TRBD2
TGTGCCAGCAGTAGCCTAGCGGGCACCTACAATGAGCAGTTCTTC
CASSSLAGTYNEQFF
>TRBV7-9|-|13|TRBJ2-7|TRBD2
TGTGCCAGCAGCCGGGGACTACCCTACGAGCAGTACTTC
CASSRGLPYEQYF
>TRBV10-3|-|11|TRBJ2-7|-
TGTGCCATCAGTGATTCTCTCGAGCAGTACTTC
CAISDSLEQYF
>TRBV28|-|18|TRBJ1-2|-
TGTGCCAGCAGTTCTGGTTTATTCCGGGGACTCGCGAGCTATGGCTACACCTTC
CASSSGLFRGLASYGYTF
>TRBV2|-|14|TRBJ1-5|-
TGTGCCAGCAGTGTCGACACAAGTGTTTATCCCCAGCATTTT
CASSVDTSVYPQHF
>TRBV15|once|13|TRBJ1-2|-
TGTGCCACCAGCAGAGGGGGAGGCTATGGCTACACCTTC
CATSRGGGYGYTF
>TRBV6-5|-|14|TRBJ1-6|-
TGTGCCAGCAGTTACTCGCGGGGTAATTCACCCCTCCACTTT
CASSYSRGNSPLHF
>TRBV11-2|-|15|TRBJ1-6|TRBD1
TGTGCCAGCAGTCGACAGGGACAAGGCAATTCACCCCTCCACTTT
CASSRQGQGNSPLHF
>TRBV9|-|14|TRBJ2-2|-
TGTGCCAGCAGCGCAGGAACGGACACCGGGGAGCTGTTTTTT
CASSAGTDTGELFF
>TRBV25-1|few|14|TRBJ1-4|-
TGTGCCAGCAGCCCAGGAGGTTCTTACGGCAAACTGTTTTTT
CASSPGGSYGKLFF
>TRBV28|-|17|TRBJ1-2|-
TGTGCCAGCAGACCCTTCTACCTTCGGGACATCGTCTATGGCTACACCTTC
CASRPFYLRDIVYGYTF
>TRBV13|-|16|TRBJ2-1|-
TGTGCCAGCAGACCCCAGCGAATCAGCTCCTACAATGAGCAGTTCTTC
CASRPQRISSYNEQFF
>TRBV5-1|-|16|TRBJ1-1|-
TGCGCCAGCAGCTTGTCGACAGCTTACATGAACACTGAAGCTTTCTTT
CASSLSTAYMNTEAFF
>TRBV5-1|-|15|TRBJ2-7|TRBD1
TGCGCCAGCAGCTCCCGGACAGGGGTTGGGTACGAGCAGTACTTC
CASSSRTGVGYEQYF
>TRBV30|-|16|TRBJ1-2|-
TGTGCCTGGACTCTAGGAGACAGCCCGAAATATTATGGCTACACCTTC
CAWTLGDSPKYYGYTF
>TRBV2|-|15|TRBJ2-7|-
TGTGCCAGCAGTGAAGGGACTAGCTTAGGGGGCGGGCAGTACTTC
CASSEGTSLGGGQYF
>TRBV7-9|few|15|TRBJ1-2|-
TGTGCCAGCATTATTAGTGACAAGTCCCCCTATGGCTACACCTTC
CASIISDKSPYGYTF
>TRBV2|-|19|TRBJ2-3|-
TGTGCCAGCAGACTCCGGGACTATTCTCTCAAGGGGGGTGCGGATACGCAGTATTTT
CASRLRDYSLKGGADTQYF
>TRBV14|-|16|TRBJ2-3|TRBD2
TGTGCCAGCAGCCAAGTTGCGGGGGGAAGCACAGATACGCAGTATTTT
CASSQVAGGSTDTQYF
>TRBV5-1|-|15|TRBJ2-7|TRBD2
TGCGCCAGCAGCTTCGGGACTAGCGGGAACTACGAGCAGTACTTC
CASSFGTSGNYEQYF
>TRBV10-3|-|19|TRBJ2-6|TRBD2
TGTGCCATCAGTGAGAGGGTTGCGGGAGGGGGCTCTGGGGCCAACGTCCTGACTTTC
CAISERVAGGGSGANVLTF
>TRBV9|-|14|TRBJ2-3|-
TGTGCCAGCAGCGTAGTGGCTAGTTCTGATACGCAGTATTTT
CASSVVASSDTQYF
>TRBV6-6|-|12|TRBJ2-5|-
TGTGCCAGCAAGGGGGGGGCGGAGACCCAGTACTTC
CASKGGAETQYF
>TRBV11-3|-|15|TRBJ2-1|-
TGTGCCAGCAGCTCCGACCGACCTAGCGACAATGAGCAGTTCTTC
CASSSDRPSDNEQFF
>TRBV2|-|15|TRBJ2-4|-
TGTGCCAGCAGTGAATGGACTTTAGCCAAAAACATTCAGTACTTC
CASSEWTLAKNIQYF
>TRBV12-2|-|15|TRBJ2-3|-
TGTGCAAGTCGCTTTACCCCTAGGCGGGGAGATACGCAGTATTTT
CASRFTPRRGDTQYF
>TRBV29-1|once|12|TRBJ1-2|TRBD1
TGCAGCGCTGAAGGACAGGGGAATGGCTACACCTTC
CSAEGQGNGYTF
>TRBV5-4|once|16|TRBJ2-2|TRBD2
TGTGCCAGCAGCTTTGGACTAGACCCTAACACCGGGGAGCTGTTTTTT
CASSFGLDPNTGELFF
>TRBV19|-|13|TRBJ1-1|TRBD1
TGTGCCAGTAGGGACAGGGATGGAACTGAAGCTTTCTTT
CASRDRDGTEAFF
>TRBV28|-|16|TRBJ2-1|TRBD1
TGTGCCAGCAGTTTAGCCACAGGGGGTAGGGAAAATGAGCAGTTCTTC
CASSLATGGRENEQFF
>TRBV20-1|-|14|TRBJ1-4|TRBD1
TGCAGTGCTAGTAATAGGGACAGTAACGAAAAACTGTTTTTT
CSASNRDSNEKLFF
>TRBV18|-|15|TRBJ2-3|TRBD2
TGTGCCAGCTCACCACTTGGCGGGAGCACGAATACGCAGTATTTT
CASSPLGGSTNTQYF
>TRBV27|-|12|TRBJ1-6|-
TGTGCCAGCAGTCTCTTGAATTCACCCCTCCACTTT
CASSLLNSPLHF
>TRBV24-1|-|16|TRBJ1-2|TRBD1
TGTGCCACCAGTGCGGGACAGGGTAGGGGTAACTATGGCTACACCTTC
CATSAGQGRGNYGYTF
>TRBV9|-|15|TRBJ2-3|TRBD1
TGTGCCAGCAGCCCCAGGGGGATAAAGTCGGATACGCAGTATTTT
CASSPRGIKSDTQYF
>TRBV27|-|15|TRBJ2-7|TRBD2
TGTGCCAGCAGTTTATTGGGACTAGCTTCGTACGAGCAGTACTTC
CASSLLGLASYEQYF
>TRBV11-2|-|14|TRBJ1-3|-
TGTGCCAGCAGCTTAATGCGCCCTACGAACACCATATATTTT
CASSLMRPTNTIYF
>TRBV18|-|15|TRBJ2-2|-
TGTGCCAGCTCACCGGTTGCAGGGGTCACCGGGGAGCTGTTTTTT
CASSPVAGVTGELFF
>TRBV30|-|15|TRBJ1-3|TRBD1
TGTGCCTGGAGAACAGGGGGCGCGGGGGGAAACACCATATATTTT
CAWRTGGAGGNTIYF
>TRBV18|-|14|TRBJ2-3|TRBD1
TGTGCCAGCTCACGCGACAGGGGCACAGATACGCAGTATTTT
CASSRDRGTDTQYF
>TRBV19|-|15|TRBJ1-6|TRBD1
TGTGCCAGTAGTATCGTCGACAGGGGGTATTCACCCCTCCACTTT
CASSIVDRGYSPLHF
>TRBV6-5|-|15|TRBJ1-2|TRBD1
TGTGCCAGCAGTCAACACAGGGGGCAAAGCTATGGCTACACCTTC
CASSQHRGQSYGYTF
>TRBV27|-|15|TRBJ1-5|-
TGTGCCAGCAGCCGGCAGGGAATTAGCAATCAGCCCCAGCATTTT
CASSRQGISNQPQHF